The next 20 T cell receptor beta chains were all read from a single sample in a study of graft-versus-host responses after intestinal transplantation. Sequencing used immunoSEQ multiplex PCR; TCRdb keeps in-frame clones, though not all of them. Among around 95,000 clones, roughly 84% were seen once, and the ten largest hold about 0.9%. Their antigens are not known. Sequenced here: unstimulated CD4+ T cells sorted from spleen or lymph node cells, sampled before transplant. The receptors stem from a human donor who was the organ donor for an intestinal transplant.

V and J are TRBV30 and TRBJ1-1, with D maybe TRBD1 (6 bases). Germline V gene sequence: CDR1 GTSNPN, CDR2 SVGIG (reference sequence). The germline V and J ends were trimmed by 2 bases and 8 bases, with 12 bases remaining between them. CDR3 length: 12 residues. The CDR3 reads CAWSRGRMEAFF. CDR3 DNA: TGTGCCTGGAGTCGGGGGCGAATGGAAGCTTTCTTT. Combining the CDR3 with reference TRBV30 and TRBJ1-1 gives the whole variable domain SQTIHQWPATLVQPVGSPLSLECTVEGTSNPNLYWYRQAAGRGLQLLFYSVGIGQISSEVPQNLSASRPQDRQFILSSKKLLLSDSGFYLCAWSRGRMEAFFGQGTRLTVV.

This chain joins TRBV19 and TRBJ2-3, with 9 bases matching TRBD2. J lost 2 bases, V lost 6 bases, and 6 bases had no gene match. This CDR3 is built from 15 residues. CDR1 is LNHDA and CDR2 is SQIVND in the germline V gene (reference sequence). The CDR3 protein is CASSQTSGITDTQYF. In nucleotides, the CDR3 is TGTGCCAGTAGCCAGACTAGCGGCATCACAGATACGCAGTATTTT.

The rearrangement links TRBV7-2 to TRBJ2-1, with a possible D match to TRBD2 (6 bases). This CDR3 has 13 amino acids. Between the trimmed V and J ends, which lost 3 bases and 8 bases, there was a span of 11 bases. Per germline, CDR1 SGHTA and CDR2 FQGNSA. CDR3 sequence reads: CASSFAGYDEQFF. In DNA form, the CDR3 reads TGTGCCAGCAGCTTCGCGGGGTACGATGAGCAGTTCTTC.

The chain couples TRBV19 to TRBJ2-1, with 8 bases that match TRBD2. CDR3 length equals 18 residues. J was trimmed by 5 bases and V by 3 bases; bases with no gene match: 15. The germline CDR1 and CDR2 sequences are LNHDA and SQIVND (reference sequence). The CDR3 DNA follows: TGTGCCAGTAGTATCAGGGGACCGGGGACTAGTATCCACAATGAGCAGTTCTTC. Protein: CASSIRGPGTSIHNEQFF.

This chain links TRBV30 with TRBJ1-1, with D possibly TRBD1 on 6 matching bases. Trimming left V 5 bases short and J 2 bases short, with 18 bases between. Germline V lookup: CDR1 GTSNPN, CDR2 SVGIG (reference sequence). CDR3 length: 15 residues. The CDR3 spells CAWRLRGGPNTEAFF. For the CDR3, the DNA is TGTGCCTGGCGCCTCCGTGGGGGGCCTAACACTGAAGCTTTCTTT. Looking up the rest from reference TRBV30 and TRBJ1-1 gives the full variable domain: SQTIHQWPATLVQPVGSPLSLECTVEGTSNPNLYWYRQAAGRGLQLLFYSVGIGQISSEVPQNLSASRPQDRQFILSSKKLLLSDSGFYLCAWRLRGGPNTEAFFGQGTRLTVV.

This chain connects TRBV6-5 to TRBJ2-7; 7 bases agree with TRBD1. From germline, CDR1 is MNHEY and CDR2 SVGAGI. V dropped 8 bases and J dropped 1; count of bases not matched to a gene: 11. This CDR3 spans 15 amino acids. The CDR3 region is CASALTWTGSYEQYF. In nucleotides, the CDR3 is TGTGCCAGCGCCTTAACCTGGACAGGATCCTACGAGCAGTACTTC.

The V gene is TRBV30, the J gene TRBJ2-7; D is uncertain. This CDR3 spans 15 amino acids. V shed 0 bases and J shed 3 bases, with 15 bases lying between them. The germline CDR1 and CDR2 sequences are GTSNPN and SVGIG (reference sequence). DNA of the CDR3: TGTGCCTGGAGTGTATCCCTTAATAACGGCTACGAGCAGTACTTC. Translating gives CAWSVSLNNGYEQYF.

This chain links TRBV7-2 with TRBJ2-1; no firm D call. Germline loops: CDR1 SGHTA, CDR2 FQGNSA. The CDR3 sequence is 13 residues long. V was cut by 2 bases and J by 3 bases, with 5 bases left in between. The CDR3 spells CASSLWGYNEQFF. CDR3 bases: TGTGCCAGCAGCTTATGGGGCTACAATGAGCAGTTCTTC.

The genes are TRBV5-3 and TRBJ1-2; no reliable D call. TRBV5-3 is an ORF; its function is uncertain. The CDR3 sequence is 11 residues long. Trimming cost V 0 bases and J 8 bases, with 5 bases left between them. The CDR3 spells CARSLGEGYTF. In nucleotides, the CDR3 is TGTGCCAGAAGCTTGGGTGAAGGCTACACCTTC.

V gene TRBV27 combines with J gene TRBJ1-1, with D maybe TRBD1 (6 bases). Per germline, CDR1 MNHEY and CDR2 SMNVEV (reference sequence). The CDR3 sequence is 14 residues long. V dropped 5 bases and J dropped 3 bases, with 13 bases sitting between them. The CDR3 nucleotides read TGTGCCAGCAGTCCGAACAGGGTTGACACTGAAGCTTTCTTT. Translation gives CASSPNRVDTEAFF.

The CDR3 spells CASSLLTDTQYF. The CDR3 DNA reads as TGCGCCAGCAGCTTGCTCACAGATACGCAGTATTTT. This chain connects TRBV5-1 to TRBJ2-3; D call uncertain. V lost 1 base to trimming and J lost 2 bases, with 2 bases between them. CDR3 size: 12 residues. CDR1 and CDR2 (germline): SGHRS, YFSETQ. Variable domain in full (rest from reference TRBV5-1 and TRBJ2-3): KAGVTQTPRYLIKTRGQQVTLSCSPISGHRSVSWYQQTPGQGLQFLFEYFSETQRNKGNFPGRFSGRQFSNSRSEMNVSTLELGDSALYLCASSLLTDTQYFGPGTRLTVL.

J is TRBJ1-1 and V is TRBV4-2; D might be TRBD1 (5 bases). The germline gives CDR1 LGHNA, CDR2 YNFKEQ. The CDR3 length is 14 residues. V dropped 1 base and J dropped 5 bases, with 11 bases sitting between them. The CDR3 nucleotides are TGTGCCAGCAGCCAAGGTAACAGGCGAACTGAAGCTTTCTTT. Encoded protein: CASSQGNRRTEAFF.

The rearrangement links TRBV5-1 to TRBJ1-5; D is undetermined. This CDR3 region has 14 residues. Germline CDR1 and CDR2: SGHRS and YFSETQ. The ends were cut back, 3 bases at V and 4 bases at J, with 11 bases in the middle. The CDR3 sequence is CASSSGPGNQPQHF. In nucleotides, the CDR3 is TGCGCCAGCAGCTCGGGCCCCGGTAATCAGCCCCAGCATTTT.

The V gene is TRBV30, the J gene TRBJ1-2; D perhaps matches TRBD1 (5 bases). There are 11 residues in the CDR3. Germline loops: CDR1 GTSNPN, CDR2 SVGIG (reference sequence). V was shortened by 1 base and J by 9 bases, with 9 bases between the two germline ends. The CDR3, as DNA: TGTGCCTGGAGTGCCCTGGGACGCTACACCTTC. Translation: CAWSALGRYTF.

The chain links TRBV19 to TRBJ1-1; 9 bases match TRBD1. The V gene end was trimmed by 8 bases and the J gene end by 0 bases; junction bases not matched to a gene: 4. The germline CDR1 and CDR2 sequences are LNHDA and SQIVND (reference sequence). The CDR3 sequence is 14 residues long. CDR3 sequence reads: CASYDRGMNTEAFF. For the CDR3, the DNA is TGTGCCAGTTACGACAGGGGGATGAACACTGAAGCTTTCTTT. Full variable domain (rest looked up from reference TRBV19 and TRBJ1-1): DGGITQSPKYLFRKEGQNVTLSCEQNLNHDAMYWYRQDPGQGLRLIYYSQIVNDFQKGDIAEGYSVSREKKESFPLTVTSAQKNPTAFYLCASYDRGMNTEAFFGQGTRLTVV.

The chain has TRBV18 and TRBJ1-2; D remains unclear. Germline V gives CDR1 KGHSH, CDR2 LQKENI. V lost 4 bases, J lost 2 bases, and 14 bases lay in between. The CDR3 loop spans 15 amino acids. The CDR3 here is CASSLSERENYGYTF. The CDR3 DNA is TGTGCCAGCTCACTTTCTGAACGGGAAAACTATGGCTACACCTTC.

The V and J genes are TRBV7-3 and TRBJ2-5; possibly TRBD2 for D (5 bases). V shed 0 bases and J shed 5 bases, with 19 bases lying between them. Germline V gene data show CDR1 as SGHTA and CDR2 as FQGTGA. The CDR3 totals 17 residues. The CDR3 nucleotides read TGTGCCAGCAGCTTAACAGGAACGTCGGGGTTTTCTGAGACCCAGTACTTC. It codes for CASSLTGTSGFSETQYF.

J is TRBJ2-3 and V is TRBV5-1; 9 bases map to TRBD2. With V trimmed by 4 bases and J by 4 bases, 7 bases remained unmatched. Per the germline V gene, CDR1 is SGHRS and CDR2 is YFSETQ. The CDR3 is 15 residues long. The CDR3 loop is CASSNQRGAADTQYF. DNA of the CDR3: TGCGCCAGCAGCAATCAGCGGGGGGCAGCAGATACGCAGTATTTT. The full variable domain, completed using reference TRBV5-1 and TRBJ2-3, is KAGVTQTPRYLIKTRGQQVTLSCSPISGHRSVSWYQQTPGQGLQFLFEYFSETQRNKGNFPGRFSGRQFSNSRSEMNVSTLELGDSALYLCASSNQRGAADTQYFGPGTRLTVL.

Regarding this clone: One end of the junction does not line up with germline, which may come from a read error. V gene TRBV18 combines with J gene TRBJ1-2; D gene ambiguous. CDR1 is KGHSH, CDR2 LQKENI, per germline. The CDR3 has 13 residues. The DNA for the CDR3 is TGTGCCAGCTCACCCGAGTTTCCCCTGCCTGGTGTCTTC. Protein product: CASSPEFPLPGVF.

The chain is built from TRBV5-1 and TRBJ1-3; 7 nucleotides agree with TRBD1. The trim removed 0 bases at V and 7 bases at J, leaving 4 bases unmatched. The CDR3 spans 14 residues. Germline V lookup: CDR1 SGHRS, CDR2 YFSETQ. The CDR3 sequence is CASSLVTGWNTIYF. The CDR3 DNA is TGCGCCAGCAGCTTGGTGACAGGGTGGAACACCATATATTTT.